Shown below are 20 T cell receptor beta chains from a single sample sequenced in a study of T-cell memory formation after mild COVID-19. TCRdb processed the 5' RACE reads anew with MiXCR; each CDR3 protein has one entry. The sample lists under 350,000 distinct CDR3 sequences, around 15% seen once, with more than 20% in the top ten. Material for sequencing was PBMCs or a T cell subset sorted from them (not recorded which). Receptors originate from a man in his late teens or twenties who had mild COVID-19 (a few samples of this study predate the infection). Cell type and time point are not known.

The rearrangement links TRBV30 to TRBJ2-4; D might be TRBD2 (6 bases). The CDR3 is 14 amino acids. Germline V gene lookup returns CDR1 GTSNPN and CDR2 SVGIG (reference sequence). V was shortened by 2 bases and J by 0 bases, with 8 bases between the two germline ends. The CDR3 protein is CAWSRGSAKNIQYF. The CDR3 region has the DNA TGTGCCTGGAGTCGGGGGTCAGCCAAAAACATTCAGTACTTC.

There are a few counts of this clonotype. The chain links TRBV6-2 or TRBV6-3 to TRBJ2-7; D unclear. The V gene lost 6 bases and the J gene lost 5 bases, with 11 bases spanning the gap. Germline loops: CDR1 MNHEY, CDR2 SVGEGT. CDR3 length equals 12 residues. The CDR3 here is CASSDLFDEQYF. In DNA form, the CDR3 reads TGTGCCAGCAGCGACTTATTCGACGAGCAGTACTTC.

The rearrangement links TRBV5-1 to TRBJ1-1, with unresolved D. Trimming left V 9 bases short and J 1 base short, with 19 bases between. Germline CDR1 is SGHRS and CDR2 is YFSETQ. The CDR3 is 15 amino acids. CDR3 nucleotides: TGCGCCACCACACAAGGACTGATGGGGAACACTGAAGCTTTCTTT. It is translated as CATTQGLMGNTEAFF.

The chain has TRBV4-1 and TRBJ2-7; 9 bases match TRBD1. The CDR3 sequence is 16 residues long. The germline V gene has CDR1 MGHRA and CDR2 YSYEKL. Unmatched junction bases numbered 4, after V lost 1 base and J lost 0 bases. CDR3 sequence reads: CASSQVQTGGSYEQYF. CDR3 DNA sequence: TGCGCCAGCAGCCAAGTTCAGACAGGGGGCTCCTACGAGCAGTACTTC.

This rearrangement joins TRBV20-1 to TRBJ1-5; possible D gene TRBD1, 5 bases. From germline, CDR1 is DFQATT and CDR2 SNEGSKA (reference sequence). V was cut by 4 bases and J by 0 bases, with 25 bases left in between. The CDR3 has 19 amino acids. DNA for the CDR3: TGCAGTGCTATCAGGGAAGGGGCGAGCCGGGGGTATAGCAATCAGCCCCAGCATTTT. This gives the protein CSAIREGASRGYSNQPQHF.

The rearrangement joins TRBV6-6 to TRBJ2-7; TRBD2 matches 9 bases. Trimming cost V 0 bases and J 5 bases; bases outside gene matches: 5. Germline-derived CDR1 and CDR2 are MNHNY and SVGAGI (reference sequence). The CDR3 length is 15 residues. The CDR3 DNA follows: TGTGCCAGCAGTTACTCCGCGGGGGGGCTCGACGAGCAGTACGTC. Residues: CASSYSAGGLDEQYV.

The chain joins TRBV4-2 to TRBJ2-2; 7 bases agree with TRBD2. Germline loops: CDR1 LGHNA, CDR2 YNFKEQ. This CDR3 comprises 13 residues. The V gene end was trimmed by 3 bases and the J gene end by 11 bases; junction bases not matched to a gene: 6. The chain's CDR3 is CASSQEREGELFF. As DNA, the CDR3 is TGTGCCAGCAGCCAGGAGAGGGAGGGAGAGCTGTTTTTT.

The V and J genes are TRBV7-3 and TRBJ2-2; D tentatively reads TRBD1 or TRBD2 (5 bases each). The CDR3 is made up of 14 amino acids. V lost 4 bases and J lost 8, with 14 bases in between. Per the germline V gene, CDR1 is SGHTA and CDR2 is FQGTGA. DNA for the CDR3: TGTGCCAGCAGCTCGGGGCCTTTCGGAGGGGAGCTGTTTTTT. It is translated as CASSSGPFGGELFF.

This clonotype appeared a few times. The genes are TRBV5-1 and TRBJ2-7; D remains unclear. Germline-derived CDR1 and CDR2 are SGHRS and YFSETQ. CDR3 length equals 17 residues. Trimming shortened V by 3 bases and J by 4 bases, and 23 bases separated the two germline ends. This chain's CDR3 is CASSCATRAPSIYEQYV. The CDR3 nucleotides read TGCGCCAGCAGCTGCGCGACCCGGGCCCCAAGTATATACGAGCAGTACGTC.

This clonotype showed up just a few times. The chain links TRBV6-1 to TRBJ2-7; 7 nucleotides match TRBD2. CDR3 length: 15 amino acids. The J segment lost 2 bases and the V segment lost 6 bases, leaving 10 bases of the junction unmatched. The V gene's germline CDR1 is MNHNS and CDR2 SASEGT. The CDR3 nucleotides read TGTGCCAGCAGCCAAAGCGGGACGGGAACCTACGAGCAGTACTTC. Amino acids: CASSQSGTGTYEQYF.

The rearrangement links TRBV11-2 to TRBJ2-2; D remains unclear. V was trimmed by 4 bases and J by 5 bases, leaving 8 bases between them. Germline V CDR1 and CDR2: SGHAT, FQNNGV. CDR3 length: 13 residues. CDR3 sequence: CASSSHWTGELFF. Written as DNA, the CDR3 is TGTGCCAGCAGCTCCCACTGGACCGGGGAGCTGTTTTTT.

This sequence joins TRBV20-1 and TRBJ2-2; 7 nucleotides agree with TRBD1. Germline trimming cut 6 bases from V and 4 bases from J; bases unmatched to any gene: 8. CDR3 length: 14 residues. Germline V lookup: CDR1 DFQATT, CDR2 SNEGSKA (reference sequence). CDR3: CSAPRQGGTGELFF. CDR3 coding DNA: TGCAGTGCGCCTCGACAGGGTGGCACCGGGGAGCTGTTTTTT.

This clonotype was counted only a few times. This chain joins TRBV5-1 and TRBJ2-2; TRBD2 matches at 8 bases. V gave up 0 bases and J gave up 10 bases; unmatched junction bases: 11. This CDR3 is 16 amino acids long. CDR1 and CDR2 from the germline V gene are SGHRS and YFSETQ. CDR3 sequence (DNA): TGCGCCAGCAGCTTGGAACTAGCGGATGTACCGGTGGAGCTGTTTTTT. This codes for CASSLELADVPVELFF. Based on the CDR3 plus reference TRBV5-1 and TRBJ2-2, the full variable domain is KAGVTQTPRYLIKTRGQQVTLSCSPISGHRSVSWYQQTPGQGLQFLFEYFSETQRNKGNFPGRFSGRQFSNSRSEMNVSTLELGDSALYLCASSLELADVPVELFFGEGSRLTVL.

This clonotype appeared once. The genes are TRBV27 and TRBJ1-1; D gene ambiguous. Germline assignment: CDR1 MNHEY and CDR2 SMNVEV (reference sequence). The CDR3 has 15 amino acids. With 3 bases removed from V and 1 base from J, the gap between germline ends came to 12 bases. Here the CDR3 reads CASSFGSAGNTEAFF. As DNA, the CDR3 is TGTGCCAGCAGTTTCGGGAGTGCGGGGAACACTGAAGCTTTCTTT.

The chain uses TRBV5-5 and TRBJ2-5; D perhaps matches TRBD2 (5 bases). V was trimmed by 5 bases and J by 5 bases, leaving 13 bases between them. The germline gives CDR1 SGHKS, CDR2 YYEKEE (reference sequence). CDR3 length: 13 residues. The CDR3 here is CASRPAGPETQYF. CDR3 coding DNA: TGTGCCAGCAGACCGGCGGGCCCTGAGACCCAGTACTTC.

This clonotype was picked up a small number of times. The rearrangement joins TRBV5-1 to TRBJ1-3, with D unresolved. The CDR3 loop spans 15 amino acids. Germline-derived CDR1 and CDR2 are SGHRS and YFSETQ. V was pared by 0 bases and J by 2 bases, with 9 bases between. The CDR3 region has the DNA TGCGCCAGCAGCTTGGTCGGCGCCGCTGGAAACACCATATATTTT. It codes for CASSLVGAAGNTIYF.

The rearrangement links TRBV7-9 to TRBJ2-1, with 13 bases fitting TRBD2. The junction had 11 bases not matched to a gene; V was cut back by 4 bases and J by 2 bases. The CDR3 length is 19 residues. Germline assignment: CDR1 SEHNR and CDR2 FQNEAQ (reference sequence). The CDR3 here is CASSYFGRGLAGTYNEQFF. The CDR3 DNA follows: TGTGCCAGCAGCTACTTTGGGAGGGGACTAGCGGGGACCTACAATGAGCAGTTCTTC.

The chain joins TRBV7-6 to TRBJ2-1; TRBD1 matches 8 bases. The junction had 7 bases not matched to a gene; V was cut back by 2 bases and J by 4 bases. Germline CDR1 and CDR2: SGHVS and FNYEAQ. The CDR3 is 16 residues long. CDR3 region: CASSLLQGGSYNEQFF. Here the CDR3 DNA reads TGTGCCAGCAGCTTACTACAGGGGGGATCATACAATGAGCAGTTCTTC.

The chain couples TRBV19 to TRBJ2-1; 7 nucleotides line up with TRBD2. The V and J ends lost 7 bases and 0 bases, in that order; junction bases with no gene match: 6. CDR1 and CDR2 from the germline V gene are LNHDA and SQIVND (reference sequence). The CDR3 has 15 amino acids. CDR3 nucleotide sequence: TGTGCCAGTACCCACCCGGGGGGCTCCTACAATGAGCAGTTCTTC. It encodes CASTHPGGSYNEQFF.

Only a few counts were recorded for this clonotype. The chain couples TRBV5-1 to TRBJ1-5; no clear D. CDR3 length equals 15 residues. Trimming pared 1 base from V and 1 base from J, leaving 9 bases between. CDR1 is SGHRS, CDR2 YFSETQ, per germline. The CDR3 nucleotides are TGCGCCAGCAGCTTGAACGGTCAAAGCAATCAGCCCCAGCATTTT. Residues: CASSLNGQSNQPQHF. Looking up the rest from reference TRBV5-1 and TRBJ1-5 gives the full variable domain: KAGVTQTPRYLIKTRGQQVTLSCSPISGHRSVSWYQQTPGQGLQFLFEYFSETQRNKGNFPGRFSGRQFSNSRSEMNVSTLELGDSALYLCASSLNGQSNQPQHFGDGTRLSIL.